One T cell receptor beta chain is described in this entry. The sample originates from a study of blood T cell repertoires in COVID-19. Study-level information: Collection of acute and convalescent COVID-19 samples took place in the United States, Italy and Spain. Sample material is recorded as cDNA or gDNA derived from T cells, B-cell-depleted T cells, or PBMCs.

The table came from immunoSEQ multiplex PCR; TCRdb's copy has only in-frame clones and leaves some out. Counted here are fewer than 140,000 clones, approximately 84% occurring once; the ten biggest clones make up 11% to 15%. This CDR3 is 15 amino acids long. V was cut by 6 bases and J by 4 bases, with 19 bases left in between. Germline V gives CDR1 SGHRS, CDR2 YFSETQ. Sequencing was performed on peripheral blood. The source of this sequence is a woman between 55 and 75 years old with acute or convalescent COVID-19. This chain links TRBV5-1 with TRBJ1-2; weak D call: TRBD1 (5 bases). This CDR3 is CASTPGGGAGYGYTF. In nucleotides, the CDR3 is TGCGCCAGCACGCCGGGCGGTGGGGCTGGCTATGGCTACACCTTC.